Listed here are 15 T cell receptor beta chains from one sample, sequenced in a study of T cell clonotyping in hematopoietic cell transplantation. Using immunoSEQ multiplex PCR, the repertoire was profiled, and TCRdb retains in-frame clones only, with some absent. In the table there are 25,000 to 30,000 clones, under 90% of which are singletons. Specified time point: recipient sample about 28 days before transplant, after cytoreduction. Source: peripheral blood mononuclear cells, taken before stem cell transplant. These receptors were obtained from a man aged 35-49 years with acute myeloid leukemia. Some clones in this sample may be carry-over from other donors' samples.

V gene TRBV6-1 combines with J gene TRBJ1-2, with a tentative D call TRBD1 (6 bases). The length of the CDR3 is 14 residues. The germline V gene encodes CDR1 MNHNS and CDR2 SASEGT. Trimming stripped 4 bases from V and 1 base from J, with 10 bases between. The CDR3 sequence is CASSVTGFNYGYTF. CDR3 nucleotide sequence: TGTGCCAGCAGTGTTACAGGGTTTAACTATGGCTACACCTTC.

For this clone: At one boundary the junction diverges from the germline segment, which might be a read error. The V call is TRBV4-2, the J call TRBJ2-7; D gene ambiguous. The CDR3 sequence is 14 residues long. CDR1 is LGHNA and CDR2 is YNFKEQ in the germline V gene. CDR3 sequence (DNA): TGTGTCAGCAGCCAAGAGTACGGGCCCTACGAGCAGTACTTC. Its protein product is CVSSQEYGPYEQYF.

This clone was recorded once. This rearrangement joins TRBV11-3 to TRBJ1-2; D is perhaps TRBD1 (6 bases). Deletions cut 4 bases from V and 6 bases from J, with 24 bases between. There are 17 residues in the CDR3. The germline gives CDR1 SGHNT, CDR2 YENEEA. The CDR3: CASSSGARARNLHGYTF. Here the CDR3 DNA reads TGTGCCAGCAGCTCGGGGGCGAGGGCGCGGAATTTGCATGGCTACACCTTC.

The J gene is TRBJ2-7, the V gene TRBV5-1; D remains ambiguous. V lost 0 bases to trimming and J lost 2 bases, with 9 bases between them. This CDR3 spans 14 amino acids. CDR1 is SGHRS and CDR2 is YFSETQ in the germline V gene. The CDR3 DNA is TGCGCCAGCAGCTTGGTGGCTCCCCCCTACGAGCAGTACTTC. Residues: CASSLVAPPYEQYF.

This clone was observed a single time. The V call is TRBV25-1, the J call TRBJ2-7; D is unresolved. CDR3 size: 14 residues. Germline V gives CDR1 MGHDK, CDR2 SYGVNS. The V end was cut by 5 bases, the J end by 0 bases, with 11 bases between. CDR3 protein: CASSSAQFSYEQYF. DNA for the CDR3: TGTGCCAGCAGTTCCGCACAGTTCTCCTACGAGCAGTACTTC.

The rearrangement uses TRBV5-6 and TRBJ2-7; D might be TRBD2 (6 bases). Trimming removed 4 bases at V and 4 bases at J, with 18 bases between. CDR3 length equals 15 residues. In germline, CDR1 is SGHDT, CDR2 YYEEEE. CDR3 in amino acids: CASSPRLDDGYEQYF. The CDR3 DNA reads TGTGCCAGCAGCCCAAGACTAGATGACGGATACGAGCAGTACTTC.

V gene TRBV4-1 combines with J gene TRBJ2-1; TRBD2 agrees at 14 bases. Trimming cost V 2 bases and J 9 bases; bases outside gene matches: 9. Germline-derived CDR1 and CDR2 are MGHRA and YSYEKL. The CDR3 is 17 residues long. The CDR3 protein is CASSQTTGLAGVGEQFF. CDR3 coding DNA: TGCGCCAGCAGCCAAACTACGGGACTAGCGGGAGTTGGTGAGCAGTTCTTC.

This chain joins TRBV10-3 and TRBJ2-7, with a tentative D call TRBD2 (7 bases). The CDR3 length is 11 residues. CDR1 is ENHRY, CDR2 SYGVKD, per germline. V was shortened by 7 bases and J by 7 bases, with 11 bases between the two germline ends. The CDR3, as DNA: TGTGCCATCAAGGGGGAGGGGGAGCAGTACTTC. It specifies CAIKGEGEQYF.

The rearrangement links TRBV14 to TRBJ2-3, with a tentative D call TRBD1 (7 bases). The germline gives CDR1 SGHDN, CDR2 FVKESK. The CDR3 contains 17 residues. V lost 8 bases and J lost 5, with 26 bases in between. CDR3 bases: TGTGCCAGCCCTAGCGTGGTGGGGGACAGCGAAAGAGATACGCAGTATTTT. It specifies CASPSVVGDSERDTQYF.

The J gene is TRBJ2-3, the V gene TRBV10-3; no firm D call. This CDR3 region has 12 residues. V was clipped by 5 bases and J by 4 bases, with 7 bases between them. The germline V gene has CDR1 ENHRY and CDR2 SYGVKD. CDR3 in DNA: TGTGCCATCAGTCCGCAGGCAGATACGCAGTATTTT. This codes for CAISPQADTQYF.

The rearrangement uses TRBV5-1 and TRBJ2-1, with 8 bases fitting TRBD2. V trimming: 1 base; J trimming: 1 base; junction bases outside the gene matches: 7. The CDR3 is 17 residues long. CDR1 and CDR2 (germline): SGHRS, YFSETQ. The CDR3 DNA reads TGCGCCAGCAGCTTGCGGATGGGCGGGGGGTCCTACAATGAGCAGTTCTTC. The encoded protein is CASSLRMGGGSYNEQFF.

This clone has more than one count but fewer than ten. V and J are TRBV2 and TRBJ1-2; no definite D call. The CDR3 spans 12 residues. Germline CDR1 and CDR2: SNHLY and FYNNEI. Between the trimmed V and J ends, which lost 5 bases and 5 bases, there was a span of 9 bases. CDR3 coding DNA: TGTGCCAGCAGTCCACTTTCGTATGGCTACACCTTC. Translating gives CASSPLSYGYTF. The full variable domain, with the rest looked up from reference TRBV2 and TRBJ1-2, is EPEVTQTPSHQVTQMGQEVILRCVPISNHLYFYWYRQILGQKVEFLVSFYNNEISEKSEIFDDQFSVERPDGSNFTLKIRSTKLEDSAMYFCASSPLSYGYTFGSGTRLTVV.

The chain employs TRBV7-2 and TRBJ1-2, with 8 bases identical to TRBD1. The trim removed 5 bases at V and 4 bases at J, leaving 3 bases unmatched. Germline V gene lookup returns CDR1 SGHTA and CDR2 FQGNSA. The CDR3 consists of 13 residues. CDR3 nucleotide sequence: TGTGCCAGCAGCGAACAGGGGGTCTATGGCTACACCTTC. Residues: CASSEQGVYGYTF.

The count of this clone is one. V is TRBV11-2 and J is TRBJ1-6; a possible D gene is TRBD1 (5 bases). This CDR3 region has 14 residues. Germline values: CDR1 SGHAT, CDR2 FQNNGV. V was clipped by 3 bases and J by 10 bases, with 13 bases between them. CDR3 protein: CASSFSGPRSPLHF. The CDR3 nucleotides are TGTGCCAGCAGCTTCTCAGGGCCGCGCTCACCCCTCCACTTT. The full variable domain, with the rest looked up from reference TRBV11-2 and TRBJ1-6, is EAGVAQSPRYKIIEKRQSVAFWCNPISGHATLYWYQQILGQGPKLLIQFQNNGVVDDSQLPKDRFSAERLKGVDSTLKIQPAKLEDSAVYLCASSFSGPRSPLHFGNGTRLTVT.

This chain connects TRBV28 to TRBJ2-5; D unresolved. Germline-derived CDR1 and CDR2 are MDHEN and SYDVKM. CDR3 length equals 14 residues. V gave up 6 bases and J gave up 2 bases, with 13 bases separating them. The CDR3 DNA is TGTGCCAGCAGCCCTACCGGAAGGCAAGAGACCCAGTACTTC. Protein: CASSPTGRQETQYF.